One and the same sample provided the 26 T cell receptor beta chains below, sequenced in a study of CD8 T cells in ankylosing spondylitis. TCRdb used MiXCR to reprocess the 5' RACE reads, holding one entry per CDR3 protein. The repertoire holds some 140,000 distinct CDR3 sequences, with 7% to 9% as singletons. Input material: synovial fluid, either unsorted or a sorted T cell fraction (not recorded which). Receptors were obtained from a male donor with ankylosing spondylitis.

The sample holds a few counts of this clonotype. The genes are TRBV7-3 and TRBJ2-3; tentative D call: TRBD1 (5 bases). Germline loops: CDR1 SGHTA, CDR2 FQGTGA. V shed 3 bases and J shed 5 bases, with 9 bases lying between them. CDR3 length: 13 amino acids. The CDR3 bases are TGTGCCAGCAGCTTCACAAGGGGAGATACGCAGTATTTT. The encoded protein is CASSFTRGDTQYF.

This chain joins TRBV10-3 and TRBJ1-4; the D is unclear. This CDR3 has 14 residues. CDR1 ENHRY and CDR2 SYGVKD come from the germline V gene. Trimming left V 6 bases short and J 11 bases short, with 19 bases between. The CDR3 reads CAISPGQTAGKLFF. The CDR3 coding sequence is TGTGCCATCAGCCCTGGGCAGACTGCCGGGAAACTGTTTTTT.

Only a few counts were recorded for this clonotype. The rearrangement uses TRBV6-2 or TRBV6-3 and TRBJ1-5; 8 bases are shared with TRBD1. CDR3 size: 16 residues. V gave up 6 bases and J gave up 4 bases; unmatched junction bases: 11. Germline loops: CDR1 MNHEY, CDR2 SVGEGT. The CDR3 region has the DNA TGTGCCAGCAGGAAATCGACAGGGGCCGCTAATCAGCCCCAGCATTTT. It yields the protein CASRKSTGAANQPQHF.

This clonotype was counted at least ten times. This sequence joins TRBV25-1 and TRBJ2-5, with 15 nucleotides matching TRBD2. J lost 3 bases, V lost 2 bases, and 4 bases had no gene match. Germline lookup yields CDR1 MGHDK and CDR2 SYGVNS. The CDR3 contains 17 residues. The CDR3: CASSERRTSGGEETQYF. Written as DNA, the CDR3 is TGTGCCAGCAGTGAAAGGAGGACTAGCGGGGGGGAAGAGACCCAGTACTTC.

A few counts support this clonotype. The rearrangement joins TRBV4-3 to TRBJ1-2; possibly TRBD1 for D (5 bases). The CDR3 is 15 amino acids. Trimming cost V 2 bases and J 4 bases, with 14 bases left between them. In germline, CDR1 is LGHNA, CDR2 YSLEER. CDR3 bases: TGCGCCAGCAGCCAATCCCGGGGCGTAGGCTATGGCTACACCTTC. Translated, it gives CASSQSRGVGYGYTF.

In its sample, this clonotype was seen many times. The chain carries TRBV6-2 or TRBV6-3 and TRBJ2-3, with a weak D call TRBD2 (6 bases). Germline CDR1 reads MNHEY; CDR2 reads SVGEGT. With 3 bases removed from V and 5 bases from J, the gap between germline ends came to 18 bases. The CDR3 covers 16 residues. CDR3 in DNA: TGTGCCAGCAGTTATACACCCCCCGGGACTGGAGATACGCAGTATTTT. Its protein product is CASSYTPPGTGDTQYF.

This chain joins TRBV20-1 and TRBJ1-1; TRBD1 matches at 7 bases. The germline V gene encodes CDR1 DFQATT and CDR2 SNEGSKA (reference sequence). The ends lost 1 base at V and 11 bases at J; junction bases unmatched: 10. The CDR3 runs 13 residues. The DNA for the CDR3 is TGCAGTGCTAGAGGCCCAGGGGGGCGAGAGGCTTTCTTT. Translating it yields CSARGPGGREAFF.

This clonotype was found many times. V gene TRBV7-9 combines with J gene TRBJ2-5, with D possibly called TRBD1 or TRBD2 (5 bases each). The germline V and J ends were trimmed by 5 bases and 2 bases, with 21 bases remaining between them. Germline lookup yields CDR1 SEHNR and CDR2 FQNEAQ (reference sequence). CDR3 size: 17 residues. CDR3 sequence: CASSPPIGTSNQETQYF. The CDR3, as DNA: TGTGCCAGCAGCCCTCCGATAGGGACGTCTAATCAAGAGACCCAGTACTTC.

This clonotype was observed at least ten times. DNA of the CDR3: TGTGCCAGCAGCAACAGGGGTTGGGACACTGAAGCTTTCTTT. This gives the protein CASSNRGWDTEAFF. The gene calls are TRBV6-1 and TRBJ1-1, with 7 bases that match TRBD1. The CDR3 spans 14 residues. CDR1 is MNHNS and CDR2 is SASEGT in the germline V gene. Trimming cost V 6 bases and J 3 bases; bases outside gene matches: 7.

Only a few counts were recorded for this clonotype. This rearrangement joins TRBV7-2 to TRBJ2-3; no firm D call. Looked up from germline, CDR1 is SGHTA and CDR2 is FQGNSA. The CDR3 is 15 amino acids. Trimming pared 5 bases from V and 0 bases from J, leaving 12 bases between. The CDR3 loop is CASSKASTSTDTQYF. The CDR3 DNA reads as TGTGCCAGCAGCAAAGCGAGTACTAGCACAGATACGCAGTATTTT.

CDR3 DNA: TGCAGTGCCCGCCCCGGGGGGGGAATCGAAAAACTGTTTTTT. Its translation: CSARPGGGIEKLFF. The chain carries TRBV20-1 and TRBJ1-4; the D gene is possibly TRBD1 (5 bases). Trimming shortened V by 6 bases and J by 8 bases, and 19 bases separated the two germline ends. Per the germline V gene, CDR1 is DFQATT and CDR2 is SNEGSKA (reference sequence). The length of the CDR3 is 14 residues.

The V and J genes are TRBV5-8 and TRBJ2-6, with D possibly matching TRBD1 (6 bases). The CDR3 totals 17 residues. Germline assignment: CDR1 SGHTS and CDR2 YDEGEE. V lost 4 bases, J lost 1 base, and 15 bases lay in between. For the CDR3, the DNA is TGTGCCAGCAGCCTGTTAGGGGGTACGTCTGGGGCCAACGTCCTGACTTTC. It is translated as CASSLLGGTSGANVLTF.

This clonotype was detected ten times or more. J is TRBJ1-5 and V is TRBV6-1; D remains unclear. The CDR3 totals 13 residues. Trimming pared 10 bases from V and 3 bases from J, leaving 13 bases between. Germline-derived CDR1 and CDR2 are MNHNS and SASEGT. The CDR3 DNA is TGTGCCACCTCGACGGACCCCAATCAGCCCCAGCATTTT. Its translation is CATSTDPNQPQHF.

The table lists this clonotype with a few counts. This chain joins TRBV7-2 and TRBJ2-1; unclear D gene. Trimming pared 11 bases from V and 2 bases from J, leaving 19 bases between. Germline-derived CDR1 and CDR2 are SGHTA and FQGNSA. There are 15 residues in the CDR3. In DNA form, the CDR3 reads TGTGCCTCAATGGGCTGGCAGGCCGCCTACAATGAGCAGTTCTTC. Translating it yields CASMGWQAAYNEQFF.

This clonotype was seen repeatedly, ten times or more. This chain uses TRBV6-6 with TRBJ1-1; D is ambiguous. The ends were cut back, 8 bases at V and 3 bases at J, with 7 bases in the middle. In germline, CDR1 is MNHNY, CDR2 SVGAGI (reference sequence). The CDR3 has 11 amino acids. In nucleotides, the CDR3 is TGTGCCAGCCACTTTTACACTGAAGCTTTCTTT. Amino acids: CASHFYTEAFF.

CDR3 nucleotide sequence: TGCGCCAGCAGCTCCCCCGGGGACAATGAGCAGTTCTTC. Translated, it gives CASSSPGDNEQFF. The chain combines TRBV4-1 with TRBJ2-1; D is possibly TRBD2 (5 bases). Trimming left V 5 bases short and J 5 bases short, with 10 bases between. In germline, CDR1 is MGHRA, CDR2 YSYEKL. The CDR3 has 13 residues.

This clonotype was detected ten times or more. The rearrangement links TRBV10-2 to TRBJ1-4; D gene unclear. Germline V gene lookup returns CDR1 WSHSY and CDR2 SAAADI. Deletions cut 7 bases from V and 8 bases from J, with 17 bases between. The CDR3 is 14 amino acids. The DNA of the CDR3 is TGCGCCAGCAATACCGGCGGCCCCGGGGAAAAACTGTTTTTT. Encoded protein: CASNTGGPGEKLFF.

This clonotype has just a few counts. The chain recombines TRBV5-4 with TRBJ2-7; D gene uncertain. The V gene's germline CDR1 is SGHNT and CDR2 YYREEE (reference sequence). The CDR3 loop spans 15 amino acids. V dropped 4 bases and J dropped 3 bases, with 17 bases sitting between them. The CDR3 DNA reads as TGTGCCAGCAGCCAAGGAGCGAGCGACCTCTACGAGCAGTACTTC. As protein: CASSQGASDLYEQYF.

To note about this clonotype: At one end the junction does not follow the germline gene, possibly because of a read error. The V and J genes are TRBV29-1 and TRBJ2-3, with D possibly matching TRBD1 (5 bases). There are 14 residues in the CDR3. In germline, CDR1 is SQVTM, CDR2 ANQGSEA. The CDR3 reads CSVERGMSTDTKYF. CDR3 sequence (DNA): TGCAGCGTTGAAAGGGGAATGAGCACAGATACGAAGTATTTT.

The table lists this clonotype with a few counts. The rearrangement joins TRBV20-1 to TRBJ1-3; D not resolved. The V end was cut by 6 bases, the J end by 2 bases, with 8 bases between. CDR3 size: 12 residues. Germline V gene sequence: CDR1 DFQATT, CDR2 SNEGSKA (reference sequence). This CDR3 reads CSAPLAGNTIYF. CDR3 sequence (DNA): TGCAGTGCCCCGCTTGCTGGAAACACCATATATTTT.

In this sample, this clonotype turned up many times. The chain uses TRBV5-6 and TRBJ2-6; D remains unclear. The CDR3 spans 15 residues. CDR1 and CDR2 (germline): SGHDT, YYEEEE. Between the trimmed V and J ends, which lost 0 bases and 0 bases, there was a span of 4 bases. The CDR3 spells CASSLGRSGANVLTF. CDR3 nucleotide sequence: TGTGCCAGCAGCTTGGGACGCTCTGGGGCCAACGTCCTGACTTTC.

This clonotype was counted at least ten times. This chain uses TRBV5-1 with TRBJ2-1; D not resolved. Deletions cut 2 bases from V and 4 bases from J, with 7 bases between. Germline-derived CDR1 and CDR2 are SGHRS and YFSETQ. CDR3 length: 13 amino acids. In DNA form, the CDR3 reads TGCGCCAGCAGCTTAGCACGATACAATGAGCAGTTCTTC. Translation gives CASSLARYNEQFF.

The chain carries TRBV29-1 and TRBJ2-1; D is undetermined. The CDR3 is 12 amino acids. From germline, CDR1 is SQVTM and CDR2 ANQGSEA. Trimming removed 7 bases from V and 4 bases from J, with 11 bases in between. CDR3 nucleotide sequence: TGCAGCGCCGGAGTCCCTTACAATGAGCAGTTCTTC. This translates into CSAGVPYNEQFF.

In this sample, this clonotype turned up many times. In DNA, the CDR3 is TGTGCCAGCAGTTTGACAGTGGATACGCAGTATTTT. Its translation: CASSLTVDTQYF. The chain employs TRBV12-3 or TRBV12-4 and TRBJ2-3; perhaps TRBD1 as D (5 bases). The CDR3 loop spans 12 amino acids. V gave up 3 bases and J gave up 6 bases, with 7 bases separating them.

This rearrangement joins TRBV5-6 to TRBJ2-7; 7 bases agree with TRBD2. V lost 1 base and J lost 5; bases outside the gene matches: 3. The CDR3 has 13 amino acids. Germline V gene data show CDR1 as SGHDT and CDR2 as YYEEEE. In DNA, the CDR3 is TGTGCCAGCAGCTTGATGGGAGGGAACGAGCAGTACTTC. It specifies CASSLMGGNEQYF.

The chain recombines TRBV6-1 with TRBJ2-3; D possibly corresponds to TRBD1 (6 bases). Per the germline V gene, CDR1 is MNHNS and CDR2 is SASEGT. The CDR3 consists of 13 residues. V was shortened by 4 bases and J by 4 bases, with 9 bases between the two germline ends. The CDR3 DNA is TGTGCCAGCAGTGGAAGACAGGCAGATACGCAGTATTTT. This gives the protein CASSGRQADTQYF.